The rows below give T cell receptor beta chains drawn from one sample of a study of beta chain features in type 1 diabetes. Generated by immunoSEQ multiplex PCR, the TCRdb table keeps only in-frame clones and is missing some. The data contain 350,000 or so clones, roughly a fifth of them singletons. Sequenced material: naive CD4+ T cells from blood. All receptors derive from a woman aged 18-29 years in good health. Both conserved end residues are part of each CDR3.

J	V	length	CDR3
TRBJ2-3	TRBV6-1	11	CASSELDTQYF
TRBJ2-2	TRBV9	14	CASSVRGGSGELFF
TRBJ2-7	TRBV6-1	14	CASRKLAGSYEQYF
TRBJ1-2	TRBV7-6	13	CASSSGQGYGYTF
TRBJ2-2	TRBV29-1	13	CSVEGAFAGELFF
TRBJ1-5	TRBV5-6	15	CASSRQDIGNQPQHF
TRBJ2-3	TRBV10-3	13	CAISPGDYRARDF
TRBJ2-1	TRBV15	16	CATSREGALSYNEQFF
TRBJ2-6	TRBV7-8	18	CASSPGGRTISGANVLTF
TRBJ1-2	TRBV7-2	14	CASSLGQGTYGYTF
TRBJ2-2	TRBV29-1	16	CSASGLAGGLTGELFF
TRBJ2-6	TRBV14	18	CASSHVRGQGAGANVLTF
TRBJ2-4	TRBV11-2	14	CASSFDTAKNIQYF
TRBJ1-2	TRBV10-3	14	CAISAGTGDYGYTF
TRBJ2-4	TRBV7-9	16	CASSPRDRGTKNIQYF
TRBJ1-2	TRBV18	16	CASSPTLTGVSYGYTF
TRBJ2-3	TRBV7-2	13	CASSLALGPTQYF
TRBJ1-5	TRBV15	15	CATSRRGQGRQPQHF
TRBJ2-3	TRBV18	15	CASSPQERRWDTQYF
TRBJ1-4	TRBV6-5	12	CASRRRQGKLFF
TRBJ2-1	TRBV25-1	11	CASSEVGEQFF
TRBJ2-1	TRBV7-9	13	CASSYETGHEQFF
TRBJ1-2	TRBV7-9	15	CASSRGQGLSYGYTF
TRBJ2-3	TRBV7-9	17	CASSRLAGGPVTDTQYF
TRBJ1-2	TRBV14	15	CASSRWTGRGSGYTF
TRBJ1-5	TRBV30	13	CAWGTGGNQPQHF
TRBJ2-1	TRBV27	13	CASSRQGDNEQFF
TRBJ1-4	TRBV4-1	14	CASSQVTGWEKLFF
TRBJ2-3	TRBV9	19	CASSAPGASGGYHTDTQYF
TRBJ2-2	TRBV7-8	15	CASSLRGQNTGELFF
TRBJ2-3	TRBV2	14	CASSLDISTDTQYF
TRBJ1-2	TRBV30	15	CSSSPKTGGGYGYTF
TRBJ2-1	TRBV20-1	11	CSALSYNEQFF
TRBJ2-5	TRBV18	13	CASSDGVLETQYF
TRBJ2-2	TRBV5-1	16	CASSSLTGGATGELFF
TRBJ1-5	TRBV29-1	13	CSVRDSPNQPQHF
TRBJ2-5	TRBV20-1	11	CSARDNAAQYF
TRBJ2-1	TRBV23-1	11	CASSQLDEQFF
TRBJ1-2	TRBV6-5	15	CASSRTGRWDYGYTF
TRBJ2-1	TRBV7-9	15	CASSFTGSSYNEQFF
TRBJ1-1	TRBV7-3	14	CASSPGQGTSQAFF
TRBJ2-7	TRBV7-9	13	CASSPVSSYEQYF
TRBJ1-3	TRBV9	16	CASSPGGTVSGNTIYF
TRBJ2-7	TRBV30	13	CAWSLVAGVVQYF
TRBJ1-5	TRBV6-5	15	CASSYHGQGGQPQHF
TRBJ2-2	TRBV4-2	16	CASSQWQEANTGELFF
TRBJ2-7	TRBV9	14	CASSATSQTYEQYF
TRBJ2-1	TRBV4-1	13	CASSQTSGIEQFF
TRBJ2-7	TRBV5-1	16	CASSLGLAGGVSEQYF
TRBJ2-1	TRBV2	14	CASLGTSRDLEQFF
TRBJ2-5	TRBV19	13	CASQQGWRETQYF
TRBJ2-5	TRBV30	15	CAWSVGGTGVETQYF
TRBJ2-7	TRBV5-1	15	CASSLQGAQGFEQYF
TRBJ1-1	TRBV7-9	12	CASSQGQGEAFF
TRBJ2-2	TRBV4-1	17	CASSQGGGRGRGGELFF
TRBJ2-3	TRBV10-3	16	CAISERVAISTDTQYF